A selection of T cell receptor beta chains follows, all from one sample in a study of T cells in Graves' hyperthyroidism and ophthalmopathy. TCRdb passed the multiplex PCR reads through MiXCR, listing each CDR3 protein once. Among about 540,000 distinct CDR3 sequences, roughly 50% were seen once, and the ten largest hold approximately 7.5%. Sequenced material: peripheral blood or thyroid tissue (not recorded which). Every receptor here comes from a woman aged 18-29 years with Graves' hyperthyroidism. The CDR3 runs from the conserved cysteine through the conserved F or W. The order of the fields is J gene, D gene, clone size, V gene, CDR3 protein, CDR3 DNA. D genes are given only for firm matches. The size field is filled for only some rows; it gives once, few, many or a size class.

>TRBJ1-5|.|.|TRBV29-1
CSVEDEGFSNQPQHF
TGCAGCGTTGAAGACGAAGGGTTTAGCAATCAGCCCCAGCATTTT
>TRBJ1-3|.|.|TRBV19
CASSIGFSGNTIYF
TGTGCCAGTAGTATTGGATTCTCTGGAAACACCATATATTTT
>TRBJ1-2|.|many|TRBV5-1
CASSLETVLNYGYTF
TGCGCCAGCAGCTTGGAAACAGTACTTAACTATGGCTACACCTTC
>TRBJ1-6|.|many|TRBV20-1
CSARDPSRGSPLHF
TGCAGTGCTAGAGATCCCAGCAGGGGATCACCCCTCCACTTT
>TRBJ2-1|.|few|TRBV25-1
CASSDPRELYNEQFF
TGTGCCAGCAGTGATCCCCGGGAGCTGTACAATGAGCAGTTCTTC
>TRBJ2-7|.|many|TRBV6-5
CASMDPGTDTYEQYF
TGTGCCAGCATGGACCCCGGGACGGACACCTACGAGCAGTACTTC
>TRBJ2-1|.|few|TRBV2
CASSHGRTLTYNEQFF
TGTGCCAGCAGTCACGGCCGGACTCTAACCTACAATGAGCAGTTCTTC
>TRBJ2-2|.|.|TRBV2
CASSETRIFTGELFF
TGTGCCAGCAGTGAAACTAGAATTTTCACCGGGGAGCTGTTTTTT
>TRBJ2-5|.|many|TRBV2
CASSGDSQETQYF
TGTGCCAGCAGTGGGGACTCTCAAGAGACCCAGTACTTC
>TRBJ1-5|.|many|TRBV10-3
CAINNAGADQPQHF
TGTGCCATCAACAATGCAGGGGCGGATCAGCCCCAGCATTTT
>TRBJ1-1|.|many|TRBV20-1
CSARDQGGNTEAFF
TGCAGTGCTAGAGATCAGGGCGGGAACACTGAAGCTTTCTTT
>TRBJ1-4|TRBD1|.|TRBV29-1
CSVEGSNRQGNKVNEKLFF
TGCAGCGTTGAAGGCTCAAACCGACAGGGTAATAAGGTCAATGAAAAACTGTTTTTT
>TRBJ2-1|.|many|TRBV25-1
CASSERSSLCLYNEQFF
TGTGCCAGCAGTGAGCGGTCATCGCTATGTCTCTACAATGAGCAGTTCTTC
>TRBJ2-7|TRBD2|.|TRBV7-2
CASSFTSGSGEQYF
TGTGCCAGCAGCTTTACTAGCGGGAGCGGCGAGCAGTACTTC
>TRBJ1-2|TRBD1|many|TRBV4-1
CASSRDGTAYGYTF
TGCGCCAGCAGCCGTGACGGGACAGCCTATGGCTACACCTTC
>TRBJ1-1|.|many|TRBV7-9
CASSLALSEAFF
TGTGCCAGCAGCTTAGCGCTGTCTGAAGCTTTCTTT
>TRBJ2-7|.|many|TRBV20-1
CSVRTVSYEQYF
TGCAGTGTAAGGACAGTATCCTACGAGCAGTACTTC
>TRBJ1-1|TRBD1|.|TRBV5-6
CASSSDRGRAFF
TGTGCCAGCAGCTCGGACAGGGGGCGAGCTTTCTTT
>TRBJ1-2|.|many|TRBV12-3/TRBV12-4
CASSRIAGAAYGYTF
TGTGCCAGCAGCCGAATAGCAGGGGCGGCTTATGGCTACACCTTC